Below are 2 T cell receptor beta chains sequenced from a single sample in a study of T cell changes during pregnancy in multiple sclerosis. Assay used: immunoSEQ multiplex PCR; TCRdb lists only in-frame clones, some missing. This table has more than 55,000 clones, approximately 90% appearing once. Sequenced material: peripheral blood, taken after pregnancy. Every receptor here comes from a female donor with multiple sclerosis, enrolled in a pregnancy study.

The CDR3 bases are TGTGCCAGCAGCTTGAAGAGACAGGGGGCCTACGAGCAGTACTTC. It encodes CASSLKRQGAYEQYF. This sequence joins TRBV5-4 and TRBJ2-7; 9 bases map to TRBD1. CDR1 SGHNT and CDR2 YYREEE come from the germline V gene (reference sequence). After removal of 1 base from V and 2 bases from J, the junction contained 4 bases not matched to a gene. CDR3 size: 15 residues.

This clone was counted once. The chain joins TRBV5-1 to TRBJ2-7, with 7 bases lining up with TRBD1. The CDR3 totals 13 residues. Losses at the gene ends were 4 bases for V and 4 bases for J; bases not matched to a gene: 5. Per the germline V gene, CDR1 is SGHRS and CDR2 is YFSETQ. CDR3 coding DNA: TGCGCCAGCAGCCGGGACAGAAGGTACGAGCAGTACTTC. Residues: CASSRDRRYEQYF. Using reference TRBV5-1 and TRBJ2-7 for the parts outside the CDR3, the full variable domain is KAGVTQTPRYLIKTRGQQVTLSCSPISGHRSVSWYQQTPGQGLQFLFEYFSETQRNKGNFPGRFSGRQFSNSRSEMNVSTLELGDSALYLCASSRDRRYEQYFGPGTRLTVT.